These 20 T cell receptor beta chains were all obtained from the same sample, sequenced in a study of regulatory T cells in long-lasting Graves disease. Library construction for TCR beta used iRepertoire HTBI primers and Arm-PCR of CDR3 regions. TCRdb re-called the multiplex PCR reads through MiXCR, storing one row per CDR3 protein. The repertoire holds some 330,000 distinct CDR3 sequences, with approximately 12% as singletons. This sample's time point: newly diagnosed GD, antithyroid drugs for less than 3 months. From PBMCs, RNA was extracted and then used to make the TCR library. This sample was shared with a second study, whose subject was T cells in Graves' hyperthyroidism and ophthalmopathy.

The sequenced sample was peripheral blood mononuclear cells (PBMCs), obtained at new diagnosis, from a patient treated with antithyroid drugs. These receptor sequences come from a woman aged 18-29 years with Graves disease.

In its sample, this clonotype was seen many times. The CDR3 loop reads CASSLMVASFGNTEAFF. The CDR3 region has the DNA TGTGCCAGCAGTTTAATGGTGGCATCTTTCGGGAACACTGAAGCTTTCTTT. The chain combines TRBV12-3 or TRBV12-4 with TRBJ1-1; D remains ambiguous. V dropped 2 bases and J dropped 1 base, with 17 bases sitting between them. CDR3 length: 17 amino acids.

This clonotype has a count of ten or more. This chain connects TRBV6-1 to TRBJ2-7; 7 bases are a match to TRBD2. Germline V CDR1 and CDR2: MNHNS, SASEGT. With V trimmed by 6 bases and J by 2 bases, 7 bases remained unmatched. This CDR3 is 14 amino acids long. Written as DNA, the CDR3 is TGTGCCAGCAGCCAGACCGGGACTACCTACGAGCAGTACGTC. Translating it yields CASSQTGTTYEQYV.

There are a few counts of this clonotype. The rearrangement uses TRBV15 and TRBJ2-1; 10 bases align to TRBD1. The CDR3 loop spans 14 amino acids. The V and J ends lost 9 bases and 1 base, in that order; junction bases with no gene match: 3. CDR1 LNHNV and CDR2 YYDKDF come from the germline V gene (reference sequence). The CDR3 reads CATGTGASYNEQFF. Written as DNA, the CDR3 is TGTGCCACTGGGACAGGGGCTTCCTACAATGAGCAGTTCTTC.

The chain is built from TRBV7-9 and TRBJ1-2; D gene unclear. Germline loops: CDR1 SEHNR, CDR2 FQNEAQ (reference sequence). V was shortened by 1 base and J by 6 bases, with 6 bases between the two germline ends. The CDR3 contains 12 residues. DNA for the CDR3: TGTGCCAGCAGCTTAGAACAGAATGGCTACACCTTC. It is translated as CASSLEQNGYTF.

This clonotype was counted many times. V is TRBV10-2 and J is TRBJ1-5; 10 bases line up with TRBD1. V dropped 4 bases and J dropped 0; count of bases not matched to a gene: 9. CDR1 and CDR2 from the germline V gene are WSHSY and SAAADI. The CDR3 has 18 residues. The CDR3 protein is CASSADRGRVNSNQPQHF. CDR3 DNA: TGCGCCAGCAGTGCGGACAGGGGGAGAGTCAATAGCAATCAGCCCCAGCATTTT.

This clonotype was counted a few times. This chain uses TRBV12-3 or TRBV12-4 with TRBJ2-1; 10 positions match TRBD2. The CDR3 contains 15 residues. V dropped 5 bases and J dropped 9; count of bases not matched to a gene: 10. The CDR3 here is CASSTRTSGIPEQFF. CDR3 in DNA: TGTGCCAGCAGTACTCGGACTAGCGGAATACCTGAGCAGTTCTTC.

This clonotype occurred a few times. This CDR3 is missing its conserved last phenylalanine or tryptophan, likely due to a read error. In nucleotides, the CDR3 is TGTGCCAGCAGCCCCCTAGCGGGAGGCCCTCAAGAGACCCAGTACCTC. It codes for CASSPLAGGPQETQYL. The chain joins TRBV7-9 to TRBJ2-5; 11 nucleotides line up with TRBD2. This CDR3 spans 16 amino acids. The junction had 7 bases not matched to a gene; V was cut back by 5 bases and J by 2 bases. The germline V gene encodes CDR1 SEHNR and CDR2 FQNEAQ (reference sequence).

This clonotype was seen repeatedly, ten times or more. This chain uses TRBV6-2 or TRBV6-3 with TRBJ2-7; 11 nucleotides line up with TRBD2. Germline values: CDR1 MNHEY, CDR2 SVGEGT. The CDR3 is 15 amino acids. With V trimmed by 6 bases and J by 0 bases, 4 bases remained unmatched. Here the CDR3 reads CASRRLAGYSYEQYF. The CDR3 bases are TGTGCCAGCAGACGACTAGCGGGATACTCCTACGAGCAGTACTTC.

In its sample, this clonotype was seen many times. The chain carries TRBV6-5 and TRBJ1-1, with TRBD1 identical over 9 bases. The CDR3 runs to 17 residues. The germline V gene encodes CDR1 MNHEY and CDR2 SVGAGI. Losses at the gene ends were 0 bases for V and 1 base for J; bases not matched to a gene: 6. The chain's CDR3 is CASSYSGRTGANTEAFF. The CDR3 DNA is TGTGCCAGCAGTTACTCGGGGCGGACAGGGGCGAACACTGAAGCTTTCTTT.

This clonotype was recorded at least ten times. The V gene is TRBV18, the J gene TRBJ1-5; no clear D. The V end was cut by 3 bases, the J end by 0 bases, with 6 bases between. Germline CDR1 KGHSH, CDR2 LQKENI. The CDR3 has 14 amino acids. The CDR3 sequence is CASSPTDSNQPQHF. The DNA for the CDR3 is TGTGCCAGCTCACCCACCGATAGCAATCAGCCCCAGCATTTT.

In this sample, this clonotype turned up a few times. The chain joins TRBV5-1 to TRBJ2-7, with 8 bases identical to TRBD1. Unmatched junction bases numbered 4, after V lost 0 bases and J lost 2 bases. The CDR3 spans 15 residues. CDR1 SGHRS and CDR2 YFSETQ come from the germline V gene. CDR3 loop: CASSLGDRIPYEQYF. The CDR3 DNA reads TGCGCCAGCAGCTTGGGGGACAGGATTCCCTACGAGCAGTACTTC.

This sequence joins TRBV6-1 and TRBJ2-5; no clear D. The germline CDR1 and CDR2 sequences are MNHNS and SASEGT. The CDR3 consists of 13 residues. Trimming cost V 6 bases and J 7 bases, with 15 bases left between them. CDR3 residues: CASRLQQVWTQYF. The CDR3 bases are TGTGCCAGCAGATTACAGCAGGTTTGGACCCAGTACTTC.

The chain joins TRBV5-1 to TRBJ2-3, with 8 nucleotides matching TRBD2. Germline CDR1 is SGHRS and CDR2 is YFSETQ. This CDR3 region has 15 residues. V gave up 4 bases and J gave up 11 bases; unmatched junction bases: 15. In nucleotides, the CDR3 is TGCGCCAGCAGCCCTGGGACTAGAAGGCTTGATGGGCAGTATTTT. Translation gives CASSPGTRRLDGQYF.

This clonotype was recorded at least ten times. Written as DNA, the CDR3 is TGTGCCTGGAGTGTAGGGCATGGCACTAATGAGCAGTTCTTC. Residues: CAWSVGHGTNEQFF. The rearrangement uses TRBV30 and TRBJ2-1, with D unclear. This CDR3 is built from 14 residues. CDR1 is GTSNPN and CDR2 is SVGIG in the germline V gene (reference sequence). Trimming pared 0 bases from V and 7 bases from J, leaving 13 bases between. Supplemented by reference TRBV30 and TRBJ2-1, the full variable domain reads SQTIHQWPATLVQPVGSPLSLECTVEGTSNPNLYWYRQAAGRGLQLLFYSVGIGQISSEVPQNLSASRPQDRQFILSSKKLLLSDSGFYLCAWSVGHGTNEQFFGPGTRLTVL.

This clonotype was seen ten or more times. The V gene is TRBV18, the J gene TRBJ1-5; no reliable D call. Germline CDR1 and CDR2: KGHSH and LQKENI. There are 15 residues in the CDR3. Trimming stripped 3 bases from V and 3 bases from J, with 12 bases between. This CDR3 is CASSPRKVFNQPQHF. DNA for the CDR3: TGTGCCAGCTCACCGCGGAAAGTCTTCAATCAGCCCCAGCATTTT.

This clonotype was recorded at least ten times. This chain uses TRBV10-3 with TRBJ1-1; D perhaps matches TRBD1 (5 bases). This CDR3 is built from 17 residues. V gave up 6 bases and J gave up 0 bases, with 20 bases separating them. Looked up from germline, CDR1 is ENHRY and CDR2 is SYGVKD. The chain's CDR3 is CAISATIYRDVNTEAFF. The CDR3 DNA sequence: TGTGCCATCAGCGCTACCATATATAGGGACGTGAACACTGAAGCTTTCTTT.

This clonotype appeared a few times. CDR3: CSARSTVAYGYTF. CDR3 in DNA: TGCAGTGCCAGATCGACAGTAGCCTATGGCTACACCTTC. The chain recombines TRBV20-1 with TRBJ1-2, with D maybe TRBD1 (5 bases). Per germline, CDR1 DFQATT and CDR2 SNEGSKA (reference sequence). The V end lost 6 bases, the J end lost 4 bases, and 15 bases lay between the germline ends. This CDR3 is 13 amino acids long.

At least ten counts were recorded for this clonotype. The chain has TRBV28 and TRBJ2-1, with D maybe TRBD2 (7 bases). The germline V and J ends were trimmed by 4 bases and 12 bases, with 25 bases remaining between them. CDR1 is MDHEN, CDR2 SYDVKM, per germline. The CDR3 runs 16 residues. Here the CDR3 reads CASSSMVGGGPIGQFF. For the CDR3, the DNA is TGTGCCAGCAGTTCCATGGTTGGGGGGGGCCCGATTGGGCAGTTCTTC.

V usage is TRBV11-2 and J usage is TRBJ2-1; D assignment may be TRBD1 or TRBD2 (5 bases each). CDR3 length equals 16 residues. Germline V gives CDR1 SGHAT, CDR2 FQNNGV. V lost 1 base to trimming and J lost 0 bases, with 10 bases between them. CDR3 nucleotide sequence: TGTGCCAGCAGCTTAGTCGTGGGGGACTCCTACAATGAGCAGTTCTTC. Residues: CASSLVVGDSYNEQFF.

This chain connects TRBV30 to TRBJ2-6; possible D gene TRBD1, 6 bases. V was pared by 1 base and J by 0 bases, with 22 bases between. This CDR3 comprises 20 residues. Germline CDR1 GTSNPN, CDR2 SVGIG (reference sequence). For the CDR3, the DNA is TGTGCCTGGAGTGGCCGCAGGGGACCGACCTCTGACTCTGGGGCCAACGTCCTGACTTTC. It is translated as CAWSGRRGPTSDSGANVLTF.